This T cell receptor (beta chain) is drawn from a study of early T cells in non-severe SARS-CoV-2 infection. For the study at large: The sequenced material was bulk RNA from unsorted whole blood, and its chains were unpaired.

The CDR3 covers 15 residues. CDR1 is MNHNS and CDR2 is SASEGT in the germline V gene. The ends lost 7 bases at V and 4 bases at J; junction bases unmatched: 8. On this clonotype: The antigen is unknown.

Study outcomes and limitations: Matching with VDJdb favored anti-spike CD8 responses (missing private and CD4 specificities).

Attachment of unique molecular identifiers was made to individual cDNA molecules. TCRdb passed the 5' RACE reads through MiXCR, listing each CDR3 protein once. The table includes roughly 60,000 distinct CDR3 sequences, 5.6% detected once. The sequenced sample consisted of whole blood. J is TRBJ2-1 and V is TRBV6-1; TRBD1 matches at 9 bases. This receptor was taken from an adult who was a healthcare worker with PCR-confirmed SARS-CoV-2 infection or an uninfected control (not recorded which). The CDR3 spells CASTKRDRAYNEQFF. The CDR3 DNA sequence: TGTGCCAGCACCAAAAGGGACAGGGCTTACAATGAGCAGTTCTTC.